The 20 T cell receptor beta chains in this list originate from one sample, sequenced in a study of T cells in Graves' hyperthyroidism and ophthalmopathy. Using RNA transcripts as the source, TCR beta CDR3 regions were amplified. During a first-round RT-PCR of the TCR CDR3, the HTBI primer set was used. Using its own MiXCR run on the multiplex PCR reads, TCRdb lists one record per CDR3 protein. This sample carries about 700,000 distinct CDR3 sequences, approximately 14% of them seen once, and the ten largest clones take 10%. Sequencing input: blood. These receptors were obtained from a woman aged 18-30 years with Graves' hyperthyroidism.

This clonotype was observed at least ten times. The chain is built from TRBV3-1 and TRBJ2-1; perhaps TRBD2 as D (6 bases). Per the germline V gene, CDR1 is LGHDT and CDR2 is YNNKEL (reference sequence). The CDR3 spans 15 residues. Trimming stripped 4 bases from V and 4 bases from J, with 14 bases between. CDR3 sequence reads: CASSPIGGRYNEQFF. CDR3 nucleotides: TGTGCCAGCAGCCCGATCGGGGGACGGTACAATGAGCAGTTCTTC.

This clonotype was recorded a few times. This rearrangement joins TRBV12-3 or TRBV12-4 to TRBJ2-1, with 11 bases identical to TRBD2. The CDR3 is 13 residues long. The ends lost 10 bases at V and 6 bases at J; junction bases unmatched: 5. For the CDR3, the DNA is TGTGCCACGGGGGGACTAGCGGTCAATGAGCAGTTCTTC. Its protein is CATGGLAVNEQFF.

This clonotype came up many times. The chain employs TRBV11-1 and TRBJ2-7; 8 bases match TRBD2. The CDR3 covers 15 residues. Germline V gives CDR1 SGHAT, CDR2 FQDESV (reference sequence). Trimming took 3 bases from V and 3 from J; bases not matched to a gene: 7. The chain's CDR3 is CASSFETSELYEQYF. Written as DNA, the CDR3 is TGTGCCAGCAGCTTTGAGACTAGCGAACTCTACGAGCAGTACTTC.

In this sample, this clonotype turned up many times. This chain uses TRBV7-9 with TRBJ1-5; D remains unclear. The germline V and J ends were trimmed by 2 bases and 0 bases, with 5 bases remaining between them. The CDR3 sequence is 14 residues long. CDR1 and CDR2 (germline): SEHNR, FQNEAQ (reference sequence). CDR3 in DNA: TGTGCCAGCAGCTTACCCGGTAGCAATCAGCCCCAGCATTTT. Translation: CASSLPGSNQPQHF.

This clonotype has at least ten counts. The chain employs TRBV2 and TRBJ2-2, with 11 nucleotides matching TRBD2. The length of the CDR3 is 20 residues. Germline CDR1 SNHLY, CDR2 FYNNEI. The trim removed 0 bases at V and 0 bases at J, leaving 9 bases unmatched. CDR3 loop: CASSEAGASGRQTNTGELFF. CDR3 nucleotide sequence: TGTGCCAGCAGTGAAGCAGGGGCTAGCGGGAGGCAAACGAACACCGGGGAGCTGTTTTTT. The variable domain in full, with the rest retrieved from reference TRBV2 and TRBJ2-2, is EPEVTQTPSHQVTQMGQEVILRCVPISNHLYFYWYRQILGQKVEFLVSFYNNEISEKSEIFDDQFSVERPDGSNFTLKIRSTKLEDSAMYFCASSEAGASGRQTNTGELFFGEGSRLTVL.

The chain joins TRBV7-9 to TRBJ1-4, with a possible D match to TRBD1 (5 bases). Germline lookup yields CDR1 SEHNR and CDR2 FQNEAQ (reference sequence). The germline V and J ends were trimmed by 5 bases and 5 bases, with 15 bases remaining between them. The CDR3 is made up of 15 amino acids. The DNA for the CDR3 is TGTGCCAGCAGCCCGTCGGCAGGGAAGAATGAAAAACTGTTTTTT. Its protein is CASSPSAGKNEKLFF. Full variable domain (remainder filled in from reference TRBV7-9 and TRBJ1-4): DTGVSQNPRHKITKRGQNVTFRCDPISEHNRLYWYRQTLGQGPEFLTYFQNEAQLEKSRLLSDRFSAERPKGSFSTLEIQRTEQGDSAMYLCASSPSAGKNEKLFFGSGTQLSVL.

This chain uses TRBV3-1 with TRBJ2-6; D is ambiguous. The V and J ends lost 3 bases and 0 bases respectively, with 12 bases between them. The germline gives CDR1 LGHDT, CDR2 YNNKEL (reference sequence). There are 17 residues in the CDR3. DNA for the CDR3: TGTGCCAGCAGCCATAGCCCGTGGGTCTCTGGGGCCAACGTCCTGACTTTC. Its translation: CASSHSPWVSGANVLTF.

This chain connects TRBV5-1 to TRBJ2-6; D remains ambiguous. Trimming left V 5 bases short and J 2 bases short, with 5 bases between. CDR3 length equals 13 residues. The germline CDR1 and CDR2 sequences are SGHRS and YFSETQ. For the CDR3, the DNA is TGCGCCAGCAGTGGAACTGGGGCCAACGTCCTGACTTTC. This codes for CASSGTGANVLTF.

As for this clonotype: A read error is possible here, since a much larger clone lies one base away. The V gene is TRBV6-2 or TRBV6-3, the J gene TRBJ2-1, with no clear D. Looked up from germline, CDR1 is MNHEY and CDR2 is SVGEGT. This CDR3 contains 12 residues. CDR3 nucleotides: TGTGCCGGCAGCTACCCGGGTGGTGAGCAGTTCTTC. Protein: CAGSYPGGEQFF.

The V and J genes are TRBV6-1 and TRBJ2-1, with D perhaps matching TRBD1 (6 bases). The germline V and J ends were trimmed by 6 bases and 3 bases, with 9 bases remaining between them. CDR3 length: 13 amino acids. Germline V gene sequence: CDR1 MNHNS, CDR2 SASEGT. The chain's CDR3 is CASSRDNYNEQFF. CDR3 bases: TGTGCCAGCAGCCGGGACAACTACAATGAGCAGTTCTTC.

The chain links TRBV19 to TRBJ1-4; 9 nucleotides line up with TRBD1. The CDR3 totals 14 residues. Germline values: CDR1 LNHDA, CDR2 SQIVND (reference sequence). After removal of 7 bases from V and 9 bases from J, the junction contained 9 bases not matched to a gene. The CDR3 bases are TGTGCCAGTACCCCGGGACAGGGATGGAAAAAACTGTTTTTT. It codes for CASTPGQGWKKLFF.

The V call is TRBV2, the J call TRBJ1-6, with D maybe TRBD1 (5 bases). The CDR3 is made up of 15 amino acids. Between the trimmed V and J ends, which lost 5 bases and 5 bases, there was a span of 13 bases. CDR1 and CDR2 (germline): SNHLY, FYNNEI. The chain's CDR3 is CASSNSGGDNSPLHF. As DNA, the CDR3 is TGTGCCAGCAGTAACTCGGGGGGGGATAATTCACCCCTCCACTTT.

The chain combines TRBV11-2 with TRBJ1-2, with TRBD1 as a possible D gene (6 bases). V was pared by 3 bases and J by 9 bases, with 20 bases between. This CDR3 comprises 15 residues. The germline CDR1 and CDR2 sequences are SGHAT and FQNNGV. As DNA, the CDR3 is TGTGCCAGCAGCTTTCTTACGACAGGTTCAGAGCGCTACACCTTC. It is translated as CASSFLTTGSERYTF.

The chain couples TRBV28 to TRBJ2-1, with D possibly matching TRBD1 (5 bases). Germline-derived CDR1 and CDR2 are MDHEN and SYDVKM. Trimming cost V 7 bases and J 6 bases, with 28 bases left between them. This CDR3 contains 18 residues. The CDR3 reads CASTDFSVTVKGRNEQFF. The CDR3 DNA sequence: TGTGCCAGCACCGACTTTTCCGTGACAGTTAAGGGCCGCAATGAGCAGTTCTTC.

This clonotype has ten or more counts. V is TRBV11-2 and J is TRBJ2-1, with D hard to call. Trimming cost V 5 bases and J 0 bases, with 8 bases left between them. CDR3 length equals 14 residues. Germline V lookup: CDR1 SGHAT, CDR2 FQNNGV. CDR3 region: CASSPPNSYNEQFF. The CDR3 bases are TGTGCCAGCAGCCCCCCTAACTCCTACAATGAGCAGTTCTTC.

The table lists this clonotype with a few counts. This may be a read error: a much more frequent sequence differs by one nucleotide. The chain combines TRBV6-4 with TRBJ2-7; 10 bases are a match to TRBD2. J was trimmed by 0 bases and V by 8 bases; bases with no gene match: 10. Per germline, CDR1 MRHNA and CDR2 SNTAGT. CDR3 length equals 16 residues. In DNA form, the CDR3 reads TGTGCCAGCGGTGGGATCACTAGCGGGAACTCCTACGAGCAGTACTTC. It codes for CASGGITSGNSYEQYF.

This clonotype appeared many times. This chain connects TRBV28 to TRBJ1-2; D might be TRBD1 (6 bases). The germline V gene encodes CDR1 MDHEN and CDR2 SYDVKM. V was clipped by 5 bases and J by 3 bases, with 10 bases between them. The CDR3 has 13 residues. This CDR3 is CASSPQGYYGYTF. DNA for the CDR3: TGTGCCAGCAGTCCACAGGGTTACTATGGCTACACCTTC.

This clonotype was detected many times. The chain uses TRBV12-3 or TRBV12-4 and TRBJ2-7; D uncertain. Between the trimmed V and J ends, which lost 3 bases and 9 bases, there was a span of 15 bases. CDR3 length equals 13 residues. The CDR3 loop is CASSFRSVPRQYF. The CDR3 region has the DNA TGTGCCAGCAGTTTTAGGTCTGTGCCTAGGCAGTACTTC.

At least ten counts were recorded for this clonotype. V usage is TRBV27 and J usage is TRBJ2-1; D is undetermined. Trimming removed 2 bases at V and 5 bases at J, with 16 bases between. This CDR3 has 16 amino acids. CDR1 and CDR2 (germline): MNHEY, SMNVEV (reference sequence). The CDR3 nucleotides read TGTGCCAGCAGTTTACTTCGCAGTCCTCCTGACAATGAGCAGTTCTTC. Protein sequence: CASSLLRSPPDNEQFF.

V usage is TRBV10-2 and J usage is TRBJ1-2; D is possibly TRBD1 (5 bases). Germline CDR1 WSHSY, CDR2 SAAADI. The ends were cut back, 0 bases at V and 4 bases at J, with 18 bases in the middle. CDR3 length: 17 amino acids. CDR3 in DNA: TGCGCCAGCAGTGAGTCGCTCATCTCCGCAGGGTTCTATGGCTACACCTTC. This encodes CASSESLISAGFYGYTF.